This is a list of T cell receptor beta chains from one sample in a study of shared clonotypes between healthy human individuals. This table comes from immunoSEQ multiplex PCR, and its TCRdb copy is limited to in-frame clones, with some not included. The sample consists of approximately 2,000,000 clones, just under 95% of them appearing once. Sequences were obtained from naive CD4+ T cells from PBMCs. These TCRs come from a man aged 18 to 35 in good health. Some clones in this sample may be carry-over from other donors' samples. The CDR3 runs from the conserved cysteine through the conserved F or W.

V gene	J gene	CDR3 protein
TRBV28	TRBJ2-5	CASSAFRDYLRQTQYF
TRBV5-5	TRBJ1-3	CASIVALHLSGNTIYF
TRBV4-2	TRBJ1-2	CASSQERQGSYGYTF
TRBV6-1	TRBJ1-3	CASSEALGSTGNTIYF
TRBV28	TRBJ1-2	CASRTTRLGGYTF
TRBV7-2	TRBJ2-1	CASSVGTSNEQFF
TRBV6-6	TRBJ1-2	CATADRANYGYTF
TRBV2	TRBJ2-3	CASSVERTSTDTQYF
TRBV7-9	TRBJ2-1	CASSDGTSLWEQFF
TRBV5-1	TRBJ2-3	CASSGQGASIHTQYF
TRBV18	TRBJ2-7	CASSPGTGTSGGEQYF
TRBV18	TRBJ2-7	CASSPPSGSIREQYF
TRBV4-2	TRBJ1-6	CASSYQGHGNSPLHF
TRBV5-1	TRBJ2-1	CASSLASGRWDYNEQFF
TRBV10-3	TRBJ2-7	CAITRTGRPYEQYF
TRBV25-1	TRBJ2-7	CASSARTSSGEQYF
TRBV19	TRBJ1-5	CASKSSNQPQHF
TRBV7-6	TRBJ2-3	CASSVKLAGVRDTQYF
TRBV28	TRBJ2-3	CATSPGRRTDTQYF
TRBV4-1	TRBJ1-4	CASSPLTGGRVATNEKLFF
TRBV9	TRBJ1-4	CASSVGQGPGGATNEKLFF
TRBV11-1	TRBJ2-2	CASSLGRGIGELFF
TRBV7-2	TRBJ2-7	CASSRQRELEQYF
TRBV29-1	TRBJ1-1	CSVAGTEAFF
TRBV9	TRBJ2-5	CASSVGLAQETQYF
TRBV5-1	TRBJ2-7	CASSLAQGRGAYEQYF
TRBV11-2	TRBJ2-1	CASGPGGISYNEQFF
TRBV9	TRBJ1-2	CASSVPVNYGYTF
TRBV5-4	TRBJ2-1	CASSLWLAAYNEQFF
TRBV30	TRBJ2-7	CAWSGLAGVGEQYF
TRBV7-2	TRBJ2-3	CASSLAGSGGGNTDTQYF
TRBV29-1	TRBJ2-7	CSVLTSGNSYEQYF
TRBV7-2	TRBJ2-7	CASSSPRRDEQYF
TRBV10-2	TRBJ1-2	CASSDRGSYGYTF
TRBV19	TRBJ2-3	CASSWQRSTDTQYF
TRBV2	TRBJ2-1	CASSRQVNEQFF
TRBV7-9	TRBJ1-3	CASSLAHAGGGNTIYF